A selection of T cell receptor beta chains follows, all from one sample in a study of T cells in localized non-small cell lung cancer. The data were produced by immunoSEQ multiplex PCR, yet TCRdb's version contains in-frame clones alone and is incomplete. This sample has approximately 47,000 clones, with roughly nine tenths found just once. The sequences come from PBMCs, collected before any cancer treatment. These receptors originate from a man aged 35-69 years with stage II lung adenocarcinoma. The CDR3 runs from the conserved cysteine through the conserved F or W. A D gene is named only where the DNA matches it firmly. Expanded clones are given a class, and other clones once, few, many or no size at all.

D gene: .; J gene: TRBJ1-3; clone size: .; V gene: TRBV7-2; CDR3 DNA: TGTGCCAGCAGCAGGGGGGGTACGGGAAACACCATATATTTT; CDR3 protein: CASSRGGTGNTIYF
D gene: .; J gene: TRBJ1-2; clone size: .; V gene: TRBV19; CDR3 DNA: TGTGCCAGTAGTCCCCGAGGTTACTATGGCTACACCTTC; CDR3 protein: CASSPRGYYGYTF
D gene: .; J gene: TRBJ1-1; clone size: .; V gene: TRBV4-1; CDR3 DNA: TGCGCCAGCAGCCAAGTGGGGGCTGGAGCTTTCTTT; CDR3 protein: CASSQVGAGAFF
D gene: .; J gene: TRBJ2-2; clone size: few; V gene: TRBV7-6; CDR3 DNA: TGTGCCAGCAGCTTAGGGGGGGCAATGAGCACCGGGGAGCTGTTTTTT; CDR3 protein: CASSLGGAMSTGELFF
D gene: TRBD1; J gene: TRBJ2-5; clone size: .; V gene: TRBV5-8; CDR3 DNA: TGTGCCAGCAGCTTTGGGACAGGGGACGAGACCCAGTACTTC; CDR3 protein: CASSFGTGDETQYF
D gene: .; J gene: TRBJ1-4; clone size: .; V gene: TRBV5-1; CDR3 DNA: TGCGCCAGCAGCTTGGGAGGACTTAATGAAAAACTGTTTTTT; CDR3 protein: CASSLGGLNEKLFF
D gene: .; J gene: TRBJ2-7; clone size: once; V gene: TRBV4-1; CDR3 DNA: TGCGCCAGCAGCCCGAGCCCCATCGGGACTGGCTCCTACGAGCAGTACTTC; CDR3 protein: CASSPSPIGTGSYEQYF
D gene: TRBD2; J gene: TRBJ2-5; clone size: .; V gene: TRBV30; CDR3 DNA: TGTGCCTGGTTCCACCCCCCCGGGACTATACAAGAGACCCAGTACTTC; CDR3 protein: CAWFHPPGTIQETQYF
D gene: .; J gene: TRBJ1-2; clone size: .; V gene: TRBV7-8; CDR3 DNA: TGTGCCAGCAGCCGCTCTATCCTGAACTATGGCTACACCTTC; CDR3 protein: CASSRSILNYGYTF
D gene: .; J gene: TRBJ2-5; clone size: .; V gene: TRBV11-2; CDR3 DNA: TGTGCCAGCAGCCCAAACAGGAATCGGCAAGAGACCCAGTACTTC; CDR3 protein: CASSPNRNRQETQYF
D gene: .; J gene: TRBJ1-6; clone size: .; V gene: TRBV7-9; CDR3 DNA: TGTGCCAGCAGCCAGGGGACGTTCGGGACGGACAATTCACCCCTCCACTTT; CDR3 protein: CASSQGTFGTDNSPLHF
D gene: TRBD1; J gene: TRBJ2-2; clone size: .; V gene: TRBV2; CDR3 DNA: TGTGCCAGCAGCCCCTCCGGGACAGGGGCTACCGGGGAGCTGTTTTTT; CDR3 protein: CASSPSGTGATGELFF
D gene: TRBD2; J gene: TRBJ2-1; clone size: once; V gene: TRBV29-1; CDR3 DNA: TGCAGCGTTGAAGGGCTAGCGGGGGAGCTTGTCTACAATGAGCAGTTCTTC; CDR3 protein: CSVEGLAGELVYNEQFF
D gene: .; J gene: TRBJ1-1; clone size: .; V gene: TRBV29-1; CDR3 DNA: TGCAGCGCACCACAGGGCCCCGACACTGAAGCTTTCTTT; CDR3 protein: CSAPQGPDTEAFF
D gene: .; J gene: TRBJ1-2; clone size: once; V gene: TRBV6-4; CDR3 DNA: TGTGCCAGCAGTGATGGGATTAACACAGGGAACTATGGCTACACCTTC; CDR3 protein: CASSDGINTGNYGYTF
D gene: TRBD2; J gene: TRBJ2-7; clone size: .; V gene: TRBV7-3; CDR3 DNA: TGTGCCAGCAGCTTAATGAAGACTAGCGGGTCAGGAATCTACGAGCAGTACTTC; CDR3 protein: CASSLMKTSGSGIYEQYF
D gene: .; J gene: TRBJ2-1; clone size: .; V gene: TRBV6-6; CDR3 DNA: TGTGCCAGCAGGAACGACGGTCTCAGTGGGGAGCAGTTCTTC; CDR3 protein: CASRNDGLSGEQFF
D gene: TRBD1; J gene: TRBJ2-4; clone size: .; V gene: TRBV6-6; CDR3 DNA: TGTGCCAGCAGTCGCCTCGGACAGGACAAAAACATTCAGTACTTC; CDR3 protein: CASSRLGQDKNIQYF
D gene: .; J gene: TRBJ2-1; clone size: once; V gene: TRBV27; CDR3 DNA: TGTGCCAGCAGTTTAAGTAAGGTAGAGGGATACAATGAGCAGTTCTTC; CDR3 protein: CASSLSKVEGYNEQFF
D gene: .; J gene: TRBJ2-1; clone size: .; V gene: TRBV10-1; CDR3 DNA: TGCGCCACCCGAGGAACAGCCTACAATGAGCAGTTCTTC; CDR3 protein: CATRGTAYNEQFF
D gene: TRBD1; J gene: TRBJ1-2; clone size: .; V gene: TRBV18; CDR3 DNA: TGTGCCAGCTCGGGGGTCGGGACAGGGGATGGCTACACCTTC; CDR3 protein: CASSGVGTGDGYTF
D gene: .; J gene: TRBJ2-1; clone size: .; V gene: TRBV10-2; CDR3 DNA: TGCGCCAGCACGGTAGGATTCAATGAGCAGTTCTTC; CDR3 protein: CASTVGFNEQFF
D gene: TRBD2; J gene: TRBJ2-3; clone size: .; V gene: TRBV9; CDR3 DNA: TGTGCCAGCAGCGTAGCTAGCGGGGGGCTCACAGATACGCAGTATTTT; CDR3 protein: CASSVASGGLTDTQYF
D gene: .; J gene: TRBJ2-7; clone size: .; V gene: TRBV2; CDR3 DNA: TGTGCCAGCAGTACCGGTAGAGGTCTCTCCTACGAGCAGTACTTC; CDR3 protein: CASSTGRGLSYEQYF
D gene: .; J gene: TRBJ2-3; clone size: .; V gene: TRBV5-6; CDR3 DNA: TGTGCCAGCAGCTTGGGGGCAGGGGCTTCAGATACGCAGTATTTT; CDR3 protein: CASSLGAGASDTQYF
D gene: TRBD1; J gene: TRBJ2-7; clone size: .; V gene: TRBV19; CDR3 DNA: TGTGCCAGCACTCCCGGGACAGGGATACACGAGCAGTACTTC; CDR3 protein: CASTPGTGIHEQYF
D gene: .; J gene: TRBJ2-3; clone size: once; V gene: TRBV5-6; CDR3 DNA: TGTGCCAGCAGCTTGGAGACAGGTTACACAGATACGCAGTATTTT; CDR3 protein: CASSLETGYTDTQYF
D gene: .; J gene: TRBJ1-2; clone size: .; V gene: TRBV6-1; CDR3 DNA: TGTGCCAGCAGTGAATTCAATCTGAATGGCTACACCTTC; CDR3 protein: CASSEFNLNGYTF
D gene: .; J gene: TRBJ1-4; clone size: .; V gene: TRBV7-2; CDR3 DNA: TGTGCCAGCAGCTTAAGCGGAGGCCCAACTTTTATAACTAATGAAAAACTGTTTTTT; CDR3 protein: CASSLSGGPTFITNEKLFF
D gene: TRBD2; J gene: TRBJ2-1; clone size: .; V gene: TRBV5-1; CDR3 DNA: TGCGCCAGCAGCCTTGAGCGGGGGGAAAATGAGCAGTTCTTC; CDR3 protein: CASSLERGENEQFF
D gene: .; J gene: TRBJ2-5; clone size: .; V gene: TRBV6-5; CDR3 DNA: TGTGCCAGCAGTTACGGCGGGCGCCAAGAGACCCAGTACTTC; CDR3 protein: CASSYGGRQETQYF
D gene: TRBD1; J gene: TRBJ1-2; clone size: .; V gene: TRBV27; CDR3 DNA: TGTGCCAGCTGCTGCGTAGGGGGCCTTTATGGCTACACCTTC; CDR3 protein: CASCCVGGLYGYTF
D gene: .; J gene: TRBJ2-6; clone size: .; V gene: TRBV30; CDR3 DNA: TGTGCCTGGACCCTTTGGTCTGGGGCCAACGTCCTGACTTTC; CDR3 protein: CAWTLWSGANVLTF
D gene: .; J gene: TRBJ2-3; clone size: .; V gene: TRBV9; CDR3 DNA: TGTGCCAGCAGCGAAAAGGTCGTAGCCGATACGCAGTATTTT; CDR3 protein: CASSEKVVADTQYF
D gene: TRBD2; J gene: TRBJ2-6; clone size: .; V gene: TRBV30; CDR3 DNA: TGTGCCTGGACCTGGACTAGCGGGGGGTCGGCTGGGGCCAACGTCCTGACTTTC; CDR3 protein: CAWTWTSGGSAGANVLTF
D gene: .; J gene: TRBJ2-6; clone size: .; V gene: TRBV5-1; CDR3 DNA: TGCGCCAGCAACCGGGGATCTGGGGCCAACGTCCTGACTTTC; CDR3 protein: CASNRGSGANVLTF
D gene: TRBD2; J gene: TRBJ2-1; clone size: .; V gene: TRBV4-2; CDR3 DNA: TGTGCCAGCAGCCAACCGGGACTAGCGGGGGAGCAGTTCTTC; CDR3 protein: CASSQPGLAGEQFF
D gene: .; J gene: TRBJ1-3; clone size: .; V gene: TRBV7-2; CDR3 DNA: TGTGCCAGCAGCCCGGGGGACCGTGGAAACACCATATATTTT; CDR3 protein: CASSPGDRGNTIYF
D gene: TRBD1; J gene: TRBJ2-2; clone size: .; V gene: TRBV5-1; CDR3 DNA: TGCGCCAGCAGCTTGGCTCCCCTACAGGGGACCGGGGAGCTGTTTTTT; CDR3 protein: CASSLAPLQGTGELFF
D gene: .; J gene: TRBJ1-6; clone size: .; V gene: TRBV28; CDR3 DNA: TGTGCCAGCAGTCCTCCAGACGTAGATAATTCACCCCTCCACTTT; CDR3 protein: CASSPPDVDNSPLHF
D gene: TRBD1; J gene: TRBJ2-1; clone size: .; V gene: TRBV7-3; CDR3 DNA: TGTGCCAGCAGCTTAAGAGGCACCGGGACAGGCATCTACAATGAGCAGTTCTTC; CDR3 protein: CASSLRGTGTGIYNEQFF
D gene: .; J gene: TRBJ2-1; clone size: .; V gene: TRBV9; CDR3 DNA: TGTGCCAGCAGCGTAGAGGGCAGAATTAATGAGCAGTTCTTC; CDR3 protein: CASSVEGRINEQFF
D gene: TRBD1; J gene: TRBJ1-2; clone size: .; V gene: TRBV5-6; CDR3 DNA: TGTGCCAGCAGCTTACTGACAGGGACAGGGGGCTACACCTTC; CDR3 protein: CASSLLTGTGGYTF
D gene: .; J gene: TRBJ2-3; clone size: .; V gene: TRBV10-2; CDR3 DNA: TGCGCCAGCAAGAAGGGCACAGATACGCAGTATTTT; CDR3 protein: CASKKGTDTQYF
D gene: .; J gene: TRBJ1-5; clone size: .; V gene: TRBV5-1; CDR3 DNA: TGCGCCAGCAGCTTGGGAGGCAGGGTAAATCAGCCCCAGCATTTT; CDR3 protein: CASSLGGRVNQPQHF
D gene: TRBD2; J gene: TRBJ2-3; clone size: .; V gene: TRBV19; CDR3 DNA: TGTGCCAGTAGTATTGGGACTAGCGGGGGGCAAGATACGCAGTATTTT; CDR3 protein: CASSIGTSGGQDTQYF
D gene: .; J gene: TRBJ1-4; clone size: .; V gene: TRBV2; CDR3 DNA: TGTGCCAGCAGTCGACAGGTCGAAAAACTGTTTTTT; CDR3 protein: CASSRQVEKLFF
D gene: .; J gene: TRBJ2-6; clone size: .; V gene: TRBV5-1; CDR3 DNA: TGCGCCAGCAGCTACCCGGGGGCTGGGGCCAACGTCCTGACTTTC; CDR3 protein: CASSYPGAGANVLTF
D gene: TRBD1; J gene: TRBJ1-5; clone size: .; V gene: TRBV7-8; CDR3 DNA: TGTGCCAGCAGCTTAGCGAGGACAGGGAAGAATCAGCCCCAGCATTTT; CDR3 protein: CASSLARTGKNQPQHF